This T cell receptor beta chain originates from a study of cytomegalovirus exposure and HLA in healthy donors. Concerning this clone itself: What it binds is unknown.

The PCR made use of 60 Vbeta and 13 Jbeta primers. The protocol was immunoSEQ multiplex PCR, while the TCRdb copy is restricted to in-frame clones and leaves out a portion. The repertoire consists of approximately 37,000 clones, with about 74% occurring once and the leading ten covering about 6%. This CDR3 region has 14 residues. The ends lost 6 bases at V and 3 bases at J; junction bases unmatched: 5. CDR1 and CDR2 from the germline V gene are SGHRS and YFSETQ. Study-wide findings and caveats: Solely CMV serostatus was available to characterize immune exposure.

The chain uses TRBV5-1 and TRBJ2-1, with 8 bases fitting TRBD2. The origin of this receptor is a man aged 25-45 years in good health and CMV-seronegative. The source material was PBMCs. In nucleotides, the CDR3 is TGCGCCAGCACTACTAGCGGCTTCTACAATGAGCAGTTCTTC. Protein product: CASTTSGFYNEQFF.